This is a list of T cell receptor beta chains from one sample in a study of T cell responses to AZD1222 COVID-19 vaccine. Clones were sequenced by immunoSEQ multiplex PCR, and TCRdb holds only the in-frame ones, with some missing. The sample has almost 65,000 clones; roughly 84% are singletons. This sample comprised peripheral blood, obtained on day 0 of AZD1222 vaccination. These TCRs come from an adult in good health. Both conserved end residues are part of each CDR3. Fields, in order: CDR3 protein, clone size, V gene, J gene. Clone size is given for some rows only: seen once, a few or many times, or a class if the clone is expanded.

cdr3_aa: CASSQLRRGGSYEQYF
clone_size: .
v_call: TRBV14
j_call: TRBJ2-7

cdr3_aa: CASSNRGLLLYNSPLHF
clone_size: .
v_call: TRBV21-1
j_call: TRBJ1-6

cdr3_aa: CSVAYQETQYF
clone_size: once
v_call: TRBV20-1
j_call: TRBJ2-5

cdr3_aa: CASTTGYGEQFF
clone_size: .
v_call: TRBV2
j_call: TRBJ2-1

cdr3_aa: CASTLQGGTEAFF
clone_size: .
v_call: TRBV12-3/TRBV12-4
j_call: TRBJ1-1

cdr3_aa: CASSLRTSGGPGETQYF
clone_size: .
v_call: TRBV2
j_call: TRBJ2-5

cdr3_aa: CASSFGPNTEAFF
clone_size: .
v_call: TRBV7-7
j_call: TRBJ1-1

cdr3_aa: CASSQDTAKETQYF
clone_size: .
v_call: TRBV4-3
j_call: TRBJ2-5

cdr3_aa: CASSEGMGDVLTF
clone_size: .
v_call: TRBV2
j_call: TRBJ2-6

cdr3_aa: CASSRTGFRGGEQYF
clone_size: .
v_call: TRBV5-6
j_call: TRBJ2-7

cdr3_aa: CASSSGQEYNSPLHF
clone_size: .
v_call: TRBV28
j_call: TRBJ1-6

cdr3_aa: CASSLGNAEAFF
clone_size: few
v_call: TRBV5-1
j_call: TRBJ1-1

cdr3_aa: CASSYVWGYYEQYF
clone_size: few
v_call: TRBV7-8
j_call: TRBJ2-7

cdr3_aa: CASSTPGGGVSYNEQFF
clone_size: .
v_call: TRBV19
j_call: TRBJ2-1

cdr3_aa: CASSIEDRLDQPQHF
clone_size: few
v_call: TRBV19
j_call: TRBJ1-5

cdr3_aa: CASSFGANTEAFF
clone_size: .
v_call: TRBV12-3/TRBV12-4
j_call: TRBJ1-1

cdr3_aa: CASSSIRTNEKLFF
clone_size: .
v_call: TRBV6-5
j_call: TRBJ1-4

cdr3_aa: CASSLGGLRTEAFF
clone_size: few
v_call: TRBV11-2
j_call: TRBJ1-1

cdr3_aa: CASSDNRGQSSYNSPLHF
clone_size: .
v_call: TRBV6-1
j_call: TRBJ1-6

cdr3_aa: CASTRVAGGNEQFF
clone_size: .
v_call: TRBV19
j_call: TRBJ2-1

cdr3_aa: CASNTLQGNTEAFF
clone_size: .
v_call: TRBV2
j_call: TRBJ1-1

cdr3_aa: CASSKTGDYEQYF
clone_size: .
v_call: TRBV5-1
j_call: TRBJ2-7

cdr3_aa: CASSYSTQVSHNEQFF
clone_size: .
v_call: TRBV6-5
j_call: TRBJ2-1

cdr3_aa: CASSELSGGTDLTQYF
clone_size: .
v_call: TRBV9
j_call: TRBJ2-3

cdr3_aa: CASRRGGTAKAFF
clone_size: .
v_call: TRBV25-1
j_call: TRBJ1-1

cdr3_aa: CASSSQGRNNSPLHF
clone_size: .
v_call: TRBV7-2
j_call: TRBJ1-6

cdr3_aa: CASSYFLTSNEQYF
clone_size: few
v_call: TRBV6-2/TRBV6-3
j_call: TRBJ2-7

cdr3_aa: CASSTLTDYGYTF
clone_size: .
v_call: TRBV5-1
j_call: TRBJ1-2